A selection of T cell receptor beta chains follows, all from one sample in a study of shared clonotypes between healthy human individuals. Generated by immunoSEQ multiplex PCR, the TCRdb table keeps only in-frame clones and is missing some. Among some 2.4 million clones listed, approximately 94% were seen once. The material sequenced was naive CD4+ T cells from PBMCs. The receptors shown here come from a man between 18 and 29 years old in good health. Some clones in this sample may be carry-over from other donors' samples. CDR3s include the opening cysteine and the closing phenylalanine or tryptophan. The D gene is left open where the match is weak. The size entry is marked missing in some rows and otherwise reads once, few, many or a size class.

J gene | D gene | clone size | V gene | CDR3 protein | CDR3 DNA
TRBJ2-1 | TRBD2 | NA | TRBV7-9 | CASSLEPSGRAYNEQFF | TGTGCCAGCAGCTTAGAACCTAGCGGGAGGGCCTACAATGAGCAGTTCTTC
TRBJ1-4 | TRBD1 | once | TRBV23-1 | CASSHRRTGVEKLFF | TGCGCCAGCAGTCATCGTAGGACAGGGGTGGAAAAACTGTTTTTT
TRBJ2-3 | NA | NA | TRBV5-1 | CASSRLDVQYF | TGCGCCAGCAGCAGACTAGACGTGCAGTATTTT
TRBJ2-7 | NA | NA | TRBV5-1 | CASSSPSSYEQYF | TGCGCCAGCAGCTCCCCTTCGTCCTACGAGCAGTACTTC
TRBJ1-4 | NA | NA | TRBV7-2 | CASSTPPGHHNEKLFF | TGTGCCAGCAGTACCCCCCCGGGACACCATAATGAAAAACTGTTTTTT
TRBJ2-5 | NA | NA | TRBV2 | CASSESWTQYF | TGTGCCAGCAGCGAATCGTGGACCCAGTACTTC
TRBJ2-3 | NA | NA | TRBV5-5 | CASSGRRATVTTDTDTQYF | TGTGCCAGCAGCGGACGTCGGGCGACAGTAACCACGGACACAGATACGCAGTATTTT
TRBJ2-3 | TRBD2 | NA | TRBV2 | CASMSASGSLGLADTQYF | TGTGCCAGCATGTCGGCTAGCGGGAGTTTGGGTTTGGCAGATACGCAGTATTTT
TRBJ2-3 | NA | NA | TRBV4-3 | CASSQDRRYSRTDTQYF | TGCGCCAGCAGCCAAGATCGACGGTACAGCCGCACAGATACGCAGTATTTT
TRBJ2-3 | TRBD2 | NA | TRBV30 | CAWRTSAGGIDTQYF | TGTGCCTGGAGGACCTCAGCGGGAGGGATAGATACGCAGTATTTT
TRBJ1-2 | TRBD1 | NA | TRBV6-5 | CASRTAGTGSYGYTF | TGTGCCAGCAGGACTGCCGGGACAGGCTCCTATGGCTACACCTTC
TRBJ2-1 | NA | NA | TRBV7-3 | CASSLRTQNEQFF | TGTGCCAGCAGCTTAAGGACGCAAAATGAGCAGTTCTTC
TRBJ2-1 | NA | NA | TRBV29-1 | CSVRGLHRQSEQFF | TGCAGCGTGAGGGGACTGCACCGGCAGAGTGAGCAGTTCTTC
TRBJ1-2 | NA | NA | TRBV5-4 | CASSFINRLGIAGYTF | TGTGCCAGCAGCTTTATCAACAGGTTGGGCATTGCTGGCTACACCTTC
TRBJ2-2 | NA | once | TRBV6-1 | CASSVRGDTLTGELFF | TGTGCCAGCAGTGTTAGGGGGGACACCCTGACCGGGGAGCTGTTTTTT
TRBJ2-3 | TRBD2 | NA | TRBV6-1 | CASSARGLAGVPRNTDTQYF | TGTGCCAGCAGTGCGCGAGGACTAGCGGGAGTCCCTAGAAACACAGATACGCAGTATTTT
TRBJ2-5 | TRBD1 | NA | TRBV5-1 | CASSLVPLQGGGETQYF | TGCGCCAGCAGCTTGGTCCCTCTACAGGGGGGAGGAGAGACCCAGTACTTC
TRBJ2-3 | NA | NA | TRBV28 | CASSPNSDTQYF | TGTGCCAGCAGCCCAAATTCGGATACGCAGTATTTT